The following is a T cell receptor (beta chain) sequence with its context. What antigen it recognizes has not been identified. Within one base of it there is no much larger clone, and no base qualities were kept. Because repertoires were sampled repeatedly during chemoradiotherapy, clonal expansion in the tumor microenvironment could be followed. The receptor library was made with the immunoSEQ multiplex PCR assay. TCRdb retrieved this table from immuneACCESS and kept in-frame rearrangements only. Not all clones are present; in checked studies, unresolved V genes account for under half, and no reason is known for the remainder. For this sample the table gives about 12,000 clones, of which 65% to 80% were detected only once. In total, the top ten clones hold approximately 2.2% of the sample. Counted from cysteine to phenylalanine, this CDR3 has 14 amino acids. Only CDR3 DNA remains: 42 bases, in frame from the first base. The junction shows trimming of 6 bases on V and 10 bases on J, and the gene matches do not reach 7 bases of it. For CDR1 and CDR2, the germline V gene lists SGHTA and FQGTGA.

This sample is part of a study of chemoradiotherapy in HPV16-positive cancers (dated by TCRdb to between 2021 and 2022). Regarding the complete study: Candidate HPV-specific T-cell clones and common TCR motifs were defined through functional T-cell assays on cells from a couple of HPV16-positive patients. The study asked whether T-cell immunity against the HPV oncoproteins E6 and E7 changes during chemoradiotherapy and whether it affects survival. TCR repertoires from under 90 patients with HPV-related cancers were then used to track the candidate HPV-specific TCRs and motifs. The paper's findings and limits, for the study overall: Only two HPV16-positive patients were used to derive the functional definition of HPV-specific T cells, and the survival association was reported for HPV16-positive patients. Expansion of candidate HPV-specific clones and E7-related TCR motifs was observed in the tumor microenvironment during treatment, whereas no such expansion was observed for non-HPV-specific T cells. Among HPV16-positive patients, expansion of HPV-responsive T cells during chemoradiotherapy was associated with better recurrence-free survival.

The sample here was taken from a patient who underwent chemoradiotherapy. The clonotype was recovered from a human donor with HPV-associated anogenital cancer. The rearranged segments are TRBV7-3 and TRBJ2-1; TRBD2 lines up with 12 middle nucleotides. The CDR3 protein is CASSPTTSGGEQFF. Read as DNA, the sequence is TGTGCCAGCAGTCCAACTACTAGCGGGGGGGAGCAGTTCTTC. Outside the CDR3, residues come from the reference TRBV7-3 and TRBJ2-1 proteins, so the full variable domain is: GAGVSQTPSNKVTEKGKYVELRCDPISGHTALYWYRQSLGQGPEFLIYFQGTGAADDSGLPNDRFFAVRPEGSVSTLKIQRTERGDSAVYLCASSPTTSGGEQFFGPGTRLTVL.